This T cell receptor (beta chain) was sequenced in a study of long-term antiretroviral therapy in people with HIV. The wider study: Earliest sampling preceded the 2015 immediate-ART recommendation by about a decade. Broader study findings: The study collected no data on ART adherence, viral resistance or therapy changes. CDR3 lengths in HIV samples spanned a narrower range than controls. Post-treatment diversity went higher with ART but stayed below transplant donor controls.

Researchers report immunoSEQ v3.0 was run at survey level. Using immunoSEQ multiplex PCR, the repertoire was profiled, and TCRdb retains in-frame clones only, with some absent. Here the sample spans 28,000 or so clones, 93% being singletons. Concerning this clone itself: Its antigen is not known.

CDR1 and CDR2 (germline): LNHNV, YYDKDF (reference sequence). V was cut by 0 bases and J by 1 base, with 9 bases left in between. The CDR3 spans 15 residues. The receptor was derived from a man aged 35-49 years with HIV. The sample here was unsorted PBMCs, taken 6.2 years after starting antiretroviral therapy. V gene TRBV15 combines with J gene TRBJ1-1; TRBD1 might be the D (6 bases). CDR3 in DNA: TGTGCCACCAGCAGAGATAAGGGGGAGAACACTGAAGCTTTCTTT. It codes for CATSRDKGENTEAFF.